A selection of T cell receptor beta chains follows, all from one sample in a study of T cells expressing NK-cell markers. TCRdb re-called the 5' RACE reads; every CDR3 protein appears as one record, without DNA. Found here are 200,000 to 300,000 distinct CDR3 sequences; the top ten clones hold more than 3.5%. The material sequenced was blood T cells: a sorted CD56 or NKG2C T cell subset, CD4+ or CD8+ T cells, or bulk PBMC T cells (not recorded which). The source is a woman between 18 and 69 years old in good health. The CDR3 runs from the conserved cysteine through the conserved F or W.

TRBV20-1,TRBJ2-1,CSPSGSYNEQFF
TRBV7-2,TRBJ1-3,CASSLTYSSGNTIYF
TRBV7-9,TRBJ1-4,CASSLAVVATNEKLFF
TRBV20-1,TRBJ2-3,CSAQTSGLTDTQYF
TRBV6-1,TRBJ1-1,CATRGPPPNTEAFF
TRBV3-1,TRBJ2-7,CASSPQGGLTYEQYF
TRBV6-2/TRBV6-3,TRBJ1-2,CASSYNGYGYTF
TRBV4-2,TRBJ2-6,CASSVQSGGRATGANVLTF
TRBV7-9,TRBJ2-3,CASSSDSYASDTQYF
TRBV11-1,TRBJ1-1,CASSYDRNTEAFF
TRBV28,TRBJ2-3,CATEPLAAKRTDTQYF
TRBV12-3/TRBV12-4,TRBJ1-5,CASSLQVSNQPQHF
TRBV4-3,TRBJ2-3,CACSQVSGETDTQYF
TRBV6-5,TRBJ1-1,CASSSPQANTEAFF
TRBV20-1,TRBJ2-3,CSARRDLTDTQYF
TRBV2,TRBJ1-2,CASSSVYGYTF
TRBV7-3,TRBJ2-5,CASSLGRGFETQYF
TRBV12-3/TRBV12-4,TRBJ2-5,CASASWETQYF
TRBV12-3/TRBV12-4,TRBJ2-2,CASSSWGNTGELFF
TRBV7-2,TRBJ1-4,CASSPAPTTNEKLFF
TRBV5-1,TRBJ2-1,CASRINANEQFF
TRBV12-3/TRBV12-4,TRBJ2-1,CASRRTGELYNEQFF
TRBV30,TRBJ2-5,CAWSGGLAVQETQYF
TRBV10-3,TRBJ2-5,CAISESTRRGETQYF
TRBV20-1,TRBJ2-1,CSAPWGNEQFF
TRBV14,TRBJ2-1,CASSQDRAGRTREQFF
TRBV7-6,TRBJ1-2,CASSLARTGDGYTF
TRBV18,TRBJ1-6,CASSLTAPGGNSPLHF
TRBV7-2,TRBJ1-1,CASSLDGALNTEAFF
TRBV10-3,TRBJ2-2,CAISAPFTSAGELFF
TRBV11-2,TRBJ2-3,CASSLVGLAGVRPDTQYF
TRBV12-3/TRBV12-4,TRBJ1-6,CASSFRTMGSPLHF
TRBV5-1,TRBJ2-7,CASSTRTGSEPYEQYF
TRBV4-3,TRBJ2-2,CASSLLPPGPPEGELFF
TRBV29-1,TRBJ1-2,CSVDQWGPYGYTF
TRBV20-1,TRBJ2-7,CSARDLWDYEQYF
TRBV2,TRBJ2-2,CASGVLNELFF
TRBV12-3/TRBV12-4,TRBJ1-3,CASSFGQADSGNTIYF
TRBV20-1,TRBJ2-5,CSATLVAHQETQYF